Listed below are T cell receptor beta chains from one sample, sequenced in a study of cytomegalovirus exposure and HLA in healthy donors. The data were produced by immunoSEQ multiplex PCR, yet TCRdb's version contains in-frame clones alone and is incomplete. The sample has about 200,000 clones, 70% to 85% seen once; the top ten hold 0.075% to 0.1%. Sequencing used PBMCs. Receptors originate from a boy aged 2-15 years in good health and CMV-seronegative. CDR3s include the opening cysteine and the closing phenylalanine or tryptophan. The listing skips clone size in some rows; elsewhere it reads once, few, many or a size class.

>17|TRBV4-3|NA|TRBJ1-2
CASSQGRPSTRDYGYTF
>17|TRBV5-1|NA|TRBJ2-4
CASSLSYQGGAKNSQYF
>13|TRBV29-1|few|TRBJ1-2
CSVESGGGYGYTF
>18|TRBV9|few|TRBJ2-1
CASSVGVRGARSYNEQFF
>16|TRBV7-3|NA|TRBJ2-1
CASSDRLAGGYRCAFF
>17|TRBV7-2|NA|TRBJ2-3
CASSLASRVLAISRQYF
>16|TRBV5-1|NA|TRBJ1-3
CASSLVGQGSGNTIYF
>15|TRBV7-2|NA|TRBJ2-7
CASSPQGGYSYEQYF
>12|TRBV27|NA|TRBJ2-1
CASSGAYNEQFF
>15|TRBV7-9|once|TRBJ2-3
CASSVGLAGLYTQYF
>12|TRBV5-6|NA|TRBJ1-1
CASSIGQGEAFF
>15|TRBV9|NA|TRBJ2-2
CASSVDLGGTGELFF
>13|TRBV6-5|NA|TRBJ2-1
CASSYGRAHEQFF
>12|TRBV18|NA|TRBJ2-5
CASSPPGGTQYF
>15|TRBV12-1|NA|TRBJ1-2
CASSSRGGENYGYTF
>16|TRBV6-5|NA|TRBJ1-6
CASSYVGGQVNSPLHF
>16|TRBV9|NA|TRBJ1-4
CASSPGDRGTNEKLFF
>13|TRBV28|NA|TRBJ1-3
CASSPRRVDTIYF
>15|TRBV5-4|NA|TRBJ2-7
CASSLTSGGAYEQYF
>16|TRBV6-5|NA|TRBJ1-1
CASSYHGTGGNTEAFF
>15|TRBV6-1|NA|TRBJ1-6
CASRGHVDYNSPLHF